These 27 T cell receptor beta chains came from one sample sequenced in a study of blood T cell repertoires in COVID-19. TCRdb keeps only in-frame clones here, not all; method: immunoSEQ multiplex PCR. The data contain 300,000 to 500,000 clones, approximately 85% of them singletons. The sequenced sample was PBMCs or T cells enriched from blood (not recorded which). These TCRs come from a middle-aged woman with acute COVID-19.

The chain recombines TRBV6-1 with TRBJ1-4; TRBD1 aligns across 8 bases. V was clipped by 1 base and J by 8 bases; unmatched bases: 6. Per the germline V gene, CDR1 is MNHNS and CDR2 is SASEGT. The CDR3 extends over 15 amino acids. The CDR3 DNA reads as TGTGCCAGCAGTGAAGGACAGGGGAGGGGAGAAAAACTGTTTTTT. This encodes CASSEGQGRGEKLFF.

The genes are TRBV6-6 and TRBJ2-1, with 8 bases that match TRBD2. Germline V gives CDR1 MNHNY, CDR2 SVGAGI (reference sequence). Trimming removed 0 bases from V and 2 bases from J; junction bases left unmatched: 3. The CDR3 extends over 16 amino acids. CDR3 residues: CASSYSAGGPYNEQFF. The CDR3 region has the DNA TGTGCCAGCAGTTACTCTGCGGGGGGCCCCTACAATGAGCAGTTCTTC.

Concerning this clone itself: Additional DNA sequences in this sample encode the identical CDR3. The chain combines TRBV30 with TRBJ1-1; a possible D gene is TRBD1 (6 bases). In germline, CDR1 is GTSNPN, CDR2 SVGIG (reference sequence). V was cut by 0 bases and J by 1 base, with 6 bases left in between. This CDR3 has 13 amino acids. The CDR3 nucleotides read TGTGCCTGGAGTGTAGGGGGGAACACTGAAGCTTTCTTT. This gives the protein CAWSVGGNTEAFF.

Comment on this clone: Other nucleotide sequences in the sample specify the same CDR3. The chain couples TRBV29-1 to TRBJ2-7, with TRBD2 matching 12 bases. This CDR3 is built from 13 residues. J was trimmed by 1 base and V by 6 bases; bases with no gene match: 1. CDR1 SQVTM and CDR2 ANQGSEA come from the germline V gene. DNA for the CDR3: TGCAGCGTGACTAGCGGGGGTTCCTACGAGCAGTACTTC. Translation: CSVTSGGSYEQYF.

The rearrangement uses TRBV9 and TRBJ2-3; 12 bases agree with TRBD2. There are 17 residues in the CDR3. Germline loops: CDR1 SGDLS, CDR2 YYNGEE. The ends lost 0 bases at V and 5 bases at J; junction bases unmatched: 7. The chain's CDR3 is CASSVGSSGGGIDTQYF. CDR3 coding DNA: TGTGCCAGCAGCGTAGGGTCTAGCGGGGGGGGCATAGATACGCAGTATTTT. The full variable domain, rest sourced from reference TRBV9 and TRBJ2-3, is DSGVTQTPKHLITATGQRVTLRCSPRSGDLSVYWYQQSLDQGLQFLIQYYNGEERAKGNILERFSAQQFPDLHSELNLSSLELGDSALYFCASSVGSSGGGIDTQYFGPGTRLTVL.

V is TRBV5-8 and J is TRBJ2-1, with TRBD1 as a possible D gene (6 bases). With 7 bases removed from V and 3 bases from J, the gap between germline ends came to 14 bases. The CDR3 totals 14 residues. Germline loops: CDR1 SGHTS, CDR2 YDEGEE. The CDR3 protein is CASLATGDYNEQFF. CDR3 coding DNA: TGTGCCAGCTTAGCGACAGGCGACTACAATGAGCAGTTCTTC.

This chain connects TRBV30 to TRBJ1-5, with D unclear. V was cut by 0 bases and J by 1 base, with 10 bases left in between. In germline, CDR1 is GTSNPN, CDR2 SVGIG (reference sequence). The CDR3 is 15 amino acids. In DNA, the CDR3 is TGTGCCTGGAGTGTCAGAGGTATGAGCAATCAGCCCCAGCATTTT. Translated: CAWSVRGMSNQPQHF.

The gene calls are TRBV5-1 and TRBJ1-3; D not certain. CDR1 is SGHRS and CDR2 is YFSETQ in the germline V gene. The CDR3 sequence is 15 residues long. The V gene lost 4 bases and the J gene lost 0 bases, with 11 bases spanning the gap. DNA of the CDR3: TGCGCCAGCAGCAACGAGGGCAGCTCTGGAAACACCATATATTTT. It codes for CASSNEGSSGNTIYF.

J is TRBJ1-1 and V is TRBV5-1, with D possibly matching TRBD1 (6 bases). Germline values: CDR1 SGHRS, CDR2 YFSETQ. Trimming shortened V by 2 bases and J by 4 bases, and 9 bases separated the two germline ends. CDR3 length: 13 amino acids. This CDR3 reads CASSFNRATEAFF. As DNA, the CDR3 is TGCGCCAGCAGCTTCAACAGGGCCACTGAAGCTTTCTTT.

This rearrangement joins TRBV7-9 to TRBJ1-5; 7 nucleotides align to TRBD1. CDR1 SEHNR and CDR2 FQNEAQ come from the germline V gene (reference sequence). Losses at the gene ends were 5 bases for V and 4 bases for J; bases not matched to a gene: 2. The CDR3 has 13 amino acids. CDR3 amino acids: CASSPTGNQPQHF. CDR3 DNA: TGTGCCAGCAGCCCGACAGGGAATCAGCCCCAGCATTTT.

This chain joins TRBV10-3 and TRBJ1-2; D not resolved. Germline CDR1 is ENHRY and CDR2 is SYGVKD. V lost 8 bases, J lost 0 bases, and 13 bases lay in between. The length of the CDR3 is 14 residues. DNA of the CDR3: TGTGCCATCCAACAGCGGCCGGCTAACTATGGCTACACCTTC. Translating gives CAIQQRPANYGYTF.

The CDR3 DNA is TGTGCCAGCCGAAGGCGGAGGGTTTCCTACAATGAGCAGTTCTTC. Residues: CASRRRRVSYNEQFF. This chain links TRBV6-5 with TRBJ2-1, with D possibly matching TRBD2 (6 bases). V lost 8 bases and J lost 1, with 15 bases in between. CDR1 is MNHEY, CDR2 SVGAGI, per germline. The CDR3 is 15 residues long.

CDR3 protein: CASSYLITGVSGNTIYF. In DNA form, the CDR3 reads TGTGCCAGCAGCTACCTTATTACGGGTGTCTCTGGAAACACCATATATTTT. This chain links TRBV7-9 with TRBJ1-3; D unclear. V lost 4 bases to trimming and J lost 0 bases, with 16 bases between them. Germline CDR1 reads SEHNR; CDR2 reads FQNEAQ (reference sequence). The CDR3 has 17 amino acids. The full variable domain, completed using reference TRBV7-9 and TRBJ1-3, is DTGVSQNPRHKITKRGQNVTFRCDPISEHNRLYWYRQTLGQGPEFLTYFQNEAQLEKSRLLSDRFSAERPKGSFSTLEIQRTEQGDSAMYLCASSYLITGVSGNTIYFGEGSWLTVV.

This chain joins TRBV19 and TRBJ2-6, with D possibly TRBD1 on 5 matching bases. The V gene's germline CDR1 is LNHDA and CDR2 SQIVND (reference sequence). The CDR3 totals 14 residues. Trimming took 5 bases from V and 2 from J, leaving 7 bases between them. The CDR3 reads CASSQQAGANVLTF. The CDR3, as DNA: TGTGCCAGTAGTCAACAGGCTGGGGCCAACGTCCTGACTTTC.

A single count supports this clone. The V and J genes are TRBV11-2 and TRBJ2-5, with 8 positions matching TRBD2. The CDR3 totals 14 residues. J gave up 2 bases and V 5 bases, and 4 bases lay outside the gene matches. Germline V gives CDR1 SGHAT, CDR2 FQNNGV. CDR3 bases: TGTGCCAGCAGCCCCGGGACTAGTCAAGAGACCCAGTACTTC. This gives the protein CASSPGTSQETQYF.

The chain has TRBV5-8 and TRBJ2-7; D is unclear. V was shortened by 5 bases and J by 2 bases, with 14 bases between the two germline ends. Germline CDR1 is SGHTS and CDR2 is YDEGEE. The CDR3 length is 14 residues. The CDR3 bases are TGTGCCAGCAGGGTAGCATACGACCCCTACGAGCAGTACTTC. Its translation is CASRVAYDPYEQYF. The entire variable domain, with the rest obtained from reference TRBV5-8 and TRBJ2-7, is as follows: EAGVTQSPTHLIKTRGQQATLRCSPISGHTSVYWYQQALGLGLQFLLWYDEGEERNRGNFPPRFSGRQFPNYSSELNVNALELEDSALYLCASRVAYDPYEQYFGPGTRLTVT.

The chain recombines TRBV10-1 with TRBJ1-1; the D is unclear. The V gene's germline CDR1 is WNHNN and CDR2 SYGVQD (reference sequence). The CDR3 runs to 12 residues. CDR3 in DNA: TGCGCGGAGGGTAGTGCGAACACTGAAGCTTTCTTT. Translated: CAEGSANTEAFF.

The chain recombines TRBV6-5 with TRBJ1-3; D may be TRBD1 (6 bases). CDR1 and CDR2 (germline): MNHEY, SVGAGI. This CDR3 is built from 15 residues. Trimming pared 9 bases from V and 1 base from J, leaving 16 bases between. CDR3 coding DNA: TGTGCCAGGTTGGGGTATAGGGGGTCTGGAAACACCATATATTTT. The encoded protein is CARLGYRGSGNTIYF.

This rearrangement joins TRBV6-4 to TRBJ2-2; perhaps TRBD2 as D (6 bases). CDR3 size: 14 residues. CDR1 is MRHNA and CDR2 is SNTAGT in the germline V gene. V was cut by 7 bases and J by 0 bases, with 9 bases left in between. CDR3 DNA sequence: TGTGCCAGCAAACCGGGAGCGAACACCGGGGAGCTGTTTTTT. Its translation is CASKPGANTGELFF.

The chain recombines TRBV29-1 with TRBJ1-2, with D uncertain. V dropped 7 bases and J dropped 8 bases, with 20 bases sitting between them. There are 13 residues in the CDR3. Germline loops: CDR1 SQVTM, CDR2 ANQGSEA. Written as DNA, the CDR3 is TGCAGCGGGATCGATAGGAACTCGGGGGGCTACACCTTC. It specifies CSGIDRNSGGYTF.

The genes are TRBV5-1 and TRBJ2-2, with D unclear. The CDR3 runs 13 residues. V was pared by 4 bases and J by 6 bases, with 10 bases between. Germline V gene data show CDR1 as SGHRS and CDR2 as YFSETQ. The CDR3 DNA sequence: TGCGCCAGCAGCCCCCCTGGCCCCGGGGAGCTGTTTTTT. Its translation: CASSPPGPGELFF.

J is TRBJ2-1 and V is TRBV5-4; 12 nucleotides match TRBD2. V dropped 4 bases and J dropped 7; count of bases not matched to a gene: 9. The germline V gene has CDR1 SGHNT and CDR2 YYREEE (reference sequence). This CDR3 is 16 amino acids long. The CDR3 DNA sequence: TGTGCCAGCAGCCATGGACTAGCGGGGTACTTTAATGAGCAGTTCTTC. Protein product: CASSHGLAGYFNEQFF.

The V gene is TRBV12-3 or TRBV12-4, the J gene TRBJ2-7; D is unclear. Trimming shortened V by 2 bases and J by 9 bases, and 8 bases separated the two germline ends. This CDR3 region has 11 residues. The CDR3 DNA is TGTGCCAGCAGTTTAAGTTTCAGGCAGTACTTC. It encodes CASSLSFRQYF.

The chain employs TRBV10-2 and TRBJ2-3; 7 bases are a match to TRBD1. V shed 6 bases, J shed 0 bases, and the junction held 6 bases outside the gene matches. Germline CDR1 and CDR2: WSHSY and SAAADI. The CDR3 sequence is 15 residues long. The CDR3 loop reads CASRAGTVSTDTQYF. CDR3 in DNA: TGCGCCAGCAGAGCCGGGACAGTTAGCACAGATACGCAGTATTTT.

The J gene is TRBJ2-3, the V gene TRBV5-1; 11 bases fit TRBD2. V shed 4 bases, J shed 1 base, and the junction held 5 bases outside the gene matches. CDR3 size: 16 residues. Germline V gene data show CDR1 as SGHRS and CDR2 as YFSETQ. The CDR3 bases are TGCGCCAGCAGCGGGCAACTAGCGGGGGGCACAGATACGCAGTATTTT. Amino acids: CASSGQLAGGTDTQYF. Variable domain in full (rest from reference TRBV5-1 and TRBJ2-3): KAGVTQTPRYLIKTRGQQVTLSCSPISGHRSVSWYQQTPGQGLQFLFEYFSETQRNKGNFPGRFSGRQFSNSRSEMNVSTLELGDSALYLCASSGQLAGGTDTQYFGPGTRLTVL.

This clone was detected once. The CDR3 nucleotides are TGTGCCACTTGGGGGAGGGGGAAAAACAATCAGCCCCAGCATTTT. This codes for CATWGRGKNNQPQHF. The V and J genes are TRBV19 and TRBJ1-5, with D perhaps TRBD1 (6 bases). V lost 10 bases, J lost 3 bases, and 19 bases lay in between. The CDR3 extends over 15 amino acids. Germline CDR1 reads LNHDA; CDR2 reads SQIVND (reference sequence).

The chain uses TRBV13 and TRBJ1-1, with D perhaps TRBD1 (5 bases). The CDR3 runs 16 residues. The ends were cut back, 5 bases at V and 1 base at J, with 17 bases in the middle. Germline CDR1 PRHDT, CDR2 FYEKMQ (reference sequence). The CDR3 DNA reads as TGTGCCAGCAGCCACCGGTTTGGGACTCAGAACACTGAAGCTTTCTTT. This codes for CASSHRFGTQNTEAFF. Complete variable domain (other parts from reference TRBV13 and TRBJ1-1): AAGVIQSPRHLIKEKRETATLKCYPIPRHDTVYWYQQGPGQDPQFLISFYEKMQSDKGSIPDRFSAQQFSDYHSELNMSSLELGDSALYFCASSHRFGTQNTEAFFGQGTRLTVV.